What follows are 17 T cell receptor beta chains derived from one specimen sequenced in a study of PD-1 blockade in classical Hodgkin lymphoma. Clones were read by immunoSEQ multiplex PCR, and TCRdb kept only the in-frame ones, dropping some. Of tens of thousands of clones in the sample, 73% were seen once. With no exception, relapse followed autologous stem cell transplantation in all patients, and brentuximab vedotin exposure varied. The sequencing here drew on peripheral blood mononuclear cells (PBMCs), taken at baseline. All receptors derive from a human donor with classical Hodgkin lymphoma.

The V call is TRBV7-3, the J call TRBJ2-7; no clear D gene. This CDR3 region has 13 residues. CDR1 SGHTA and CDR2 FQGTGA come from the germline V gene. V was pared by 1 base and J by 5 bases, with 9 bases between. The CDR3 protein is CASSLIWGDEQYF. The CDR3 coding sequence is TGTGCCAGCAGCTTAATTTGGGGTGACGAGCAGTACTTC.

The chain has TRBV27 and TRBJ1-4; D remains ambiguous. CDR3 size: 15 residues. Trimming stripped 1 base from V and 7 bases from J, with 13 bases between. Germline CDR1 MNHEY, CDR2 SMNVEV (reference sequence). CDR3 sequence: CASSLYAGSGEKLFF. CDR3 coding DNA: TGTGCCAGCAGTTTATACGCCGGATCGGGTGAAAAACTGTTTTTT.

The chain uses TRBV2 and TRBJ1-2, with D hard to call. The germline V and J ends were trimmed by 3 bases and 3 bases, with 8 bases remaining between them. Germline V gene sequence: CDR1 SNHLY, CDR2 FYNNEI. The length of the CDR3 is 13 residues. In DNA, the CDR3 is TGTGCCAGCAGTGACTTGCTCGACTATGGCTACACCTTC. This codes for CASSDLLDYGYTF. The variable domain in full, completed from reference TRBV2 and TRBJ1-2, reads EPEVTQTPSHQVTQMGQEVILRCVPISNHLYFYWYRQILGQKVEFLVSFYNNEISEKSEIFDDQFSVERPDGSNFTLKIRSTKLEDSAMYFCASSDLLDYGYTFGSGTRLTVV.

In its sample, this clone was seen once. J is TRBJ1-3 and V is TRBV11-2, with no clear D. Germline V lookup: CDR1 SGHAT, CDR2 FQNNGV. The CDR3 runs to 14 residues. Trimming took off 6 bases at V and 5 bases at J, with 14 bases between the two ends. CDR3 in DNA: TGTGCCAGCAGGCTACGACTCGGCAGAAACACCATATATTTT. It encodes CASRLRLGRNTIYF.

The V call is TRBV28, the J call TRBJ1-2; D is possibly TRBD1 (5 bases). Per the germline V gene, CDR1 is MDHEN and CDR2 is SYDVKM. CDR3 length: 15 amino acids. The V gene lost 3 bases and the J gene lost 4 bases, with 15 bases spanning the gap. The CDR3 nucleotides read TGTGCCAGCAGTTTTTCTCGGGGGTTAGGCTATGGCTACACCTTC. Protein: CASSFSRGLGYGYTF.

The chain recombines TRBV29-1 with TRBJ1-2; a possible D gene is TRBD1 (6 bases). CDR3 length equals 14 residues. Germline V CDR1 and CDR2: SQVTM, ANQGSEA. Trimming stripped 4 bases from V and 6 bases from J, with 18 bases between. As DNA, the CDR3 is TGCAGCGTTGCTGACAGGAATGGAGTCCATGGCTACACCTTC. It is translated as CSVADRNGVHGYTF.

The chain carries TRBV5-1 and TRBJ1-1, with 8 bases aligning to TRBD1. The junction had 11 bases not matched to a gene; V was cut back by 4 bases and J by 6 bases. CDR3 size: 15 residues. Germline V CDR1 and CDR2: SGHRS, YFSETQ. CDR3 in DNA: TGCGCCAGCAGCCCCTGGACAGGGTCTTTCTCTGAAGCTTTCTTT. It specifies CASSPWTGSFSEAFF.

Comment on this clone: A read error may produce the germline difference seen at one junction end. This chain connects TRBV7-2 to TRBJ2-7, with unresolved D. The CDR3 covers 12 residues. Germline V gene data show CDR1 as SGHTA and CDR2 as FQGNSA. CDR3 DNA: TGTGCCAGCAGCTATCCCCCCTCAGAGCGGTACTTC. Amino acids: CASSYPPSERYF.

The chain couples TRBV6-5 to TRBJ1-1; 8 nucleotides match TRBD1. V lost 4 bases and J lost 4; bases outside the gene matches: 8. Germline V gives CDR1 MNHEY, CDR2 SVGAGI. The CDR3 runs to 15 residues. The CDR3 sequence: CASSSWTGRGTEAFF. The CDR3 DNA follows: TGTGCCAGCAGTTCTTGGACAGGGAGGGGCACTGAAGCTTTCTTT.

DNA of the CDR3: TGTGCCAGCAGCCCCGGGACAGCCGAAGGGGAGACCCAGTACTTC. Translated: CASSPGTAEGETQYF. V usage is TRBV27 and J usage is TRBJ2-5; 7 bases are a match to TRBD1. This CDR3 is 15 amino acids long. Germline assignment: CDR1 MNHEY and CDR2 SMNVEV (reference sequence). After removal of 6 bases from V and 5 bases from J, the junction contained 12 bases not matched to a gene.

This chain connects TRBV30 to TRBJ1-2; D is uncertain. This CDR3 is built from 13 residues. From germline, CDR1 is GTSNPN and CDR2 SVGIG (reference sequence). The V and J ends lost 2 bases and 8 bases respectively, with 15 bases between them. The chain's CDR3 is CAWSRMSQVGYTF. CDR3 DNA sequence: TGTGCCTGGAGTCGGATGAGTCAGGTCGGCTACACCTTC.

This clone was observed a handful of times. This chain joins TRBV4-1 and TRBJ1-1; TRBD1 agrees at 10 bases. The CDR3 is 15 amino acids. CDR1 MGHRA and CDR2 YSYEKL come from the germline V gene. V shed 4 bases and J 3 bases; nucleotides not matched to a gene: 5. The CDR3 region is CASSLNGQGDTEAFF. The DNA of the CDR3 is TGCGCCAGCAGCCTAAATGGACAGGGGGACACTGAAGCTTTCTTT.

The chain couples TRBV5-5 to TRBJ2-7, with 9 bases identical to TRBD1. There are 14 residues in the CDR3. The germline V gene encodes CDR1 SGHKS and CDR2 YYEKEE (reference sequence). With 0 bases clipped from V and 7 bases from J, the junction kept 5 bases outside the gene matches. The CDR3 region has the DNA TGTGCCAGCAGCTTGGCGGGGACAGGGCAGGAGCAGTACTTC. Translating it yields CASSLAGTGQEQYF. Filled out from reference TRBV5-5 and TRBJ2-7, the complete variable domain reads DAGVTQSPTHLIKTRGQQVTLRCSPISGHKSVSWYQQVLGQGPQFIFQYYEKEERGRGNFPDRFSARQFPNYSSELNVNALLLGDSALYLCASSLAGTGQEQYFGPGTRLTVT.

Here the CDR3 reads CASSSPGQAYEQYF. Written as DNA, the CDR3 is TGTGCCAGCAGCAGTCCGGGACAGGCCTACGAGCAGTACTTC. This rearrangement joins TRBV6-5 to TRBJ2-5, with 8 bases identical to TRBD1. Matching the DNA end better, TRBJ2-7 makes the J call doubtful. CDR1 is MNHEY, CDR2 SVGAGI, per germline. This CDR3 is 14 amino acids long.

This clone was seen a few times. The genes are TRBV28 and TRBJ1-4, with D possibly TRBD1 on 5 matching bases. Trimming took 6 bases from V and 11 from J, leaving 13 bases between them. The CDR3 has 12 residues. The V gene's germline CDR1 is MDHEN and CDR2 SYDVKM. CDR3 residues: CASRGTAFKLFF. In DNA, the CDR3 is TGTGCCAGCAGGGGGACGGCCTTTAAACTGTTTTTT.

This clone was observed once. This rearrangement joins TRBV19 to TRBJ1-1; TRBD1 aligns across 7 bases. With V trimmed by 7 bases and J by 5 bases, 7 bases remained unmatched. Germline V gene sequence: CDR1 LNHDA, CDR2 SQIVND (reference sequence). The CDR3 spans 13 residues. CDR3 DNA: TGTGCCAGTAAAGACAGGGTCGGGACTGAAGCTTTCTTT. It translates to CASKDRVGTEAFF.

This chain links TRBV5-1 with TRBJ2-7; no clear D gene. Germline-derived CDR1 and CDR2 are SGHRS and YFSETQ. The CDR3 contains 15 residues. Between the trimmed V and J ends, which lost 2 bases and 1 base, there was a span of 13 bases. CDR3 sequence (DNA): TGCGCCAGCAGCTTTGGGTCGGGCAGTTCCTACGAGCAGTACTTC. Residues: CASSFGSGSSYEQYF.